These T cell receptor beta chains were read from a single sample in a study of neoadjuvant anti-PD-1 for oral cavity cancer. Sequencing used immunoSEQ multiplex PCR; TCRdb keeps in-frame clones, though not all of them. Among more than 30,000 clones listed, roughly 35% were seen once. The source material was tumor tissue, sampled after nivolumab (anti-PD-1) treatment. These receptor sequences come from a person between 40 and 80 years old with oral cavity squamous cell carcinoma. Each CDR3 is given with its conserved first and last residue. The D gene is left open where the match is weak. Clone size appears in some rows only: once, few, many, or a class for an expanded clone.

v_gene: TRBV4-2
abundance: many
j_gene: TRBJ2-1
d_gene: TRBD2
CDR3aa: CASRRLAGAHYNEQFF
CDR3nt: TGTGCCAGCCGTCGACTAGCGGGGGCCCACTACAATGAGCAGTTCTTC

v_gene: TRBV28
abundance: .
j_gene: TRBJ1-6
d_gene: TRBD1
CDR3aa: CASSTGQGNSPLHF
CDR3nt: TGTGCCAGCAGTACAGGACAGGGAAATTCACCCCTCCACTTT

v_gene: TRBV9
abundance: .
j_gene: TRBJ2-2
d_gene: .
CDR3aa: CASSAHLTTGELFF
CDR3nt: TGTGCCAGCAGCGCACATCTTACCACCGGGGAGCTGTTTTTT

v_gene: TRBV4-1
abundance: .
j_gene: TRBJ1-2
d_gene: .
CDR3aa: CASSHSTVGHSYGYTF
CDR3nt: TGCGCCAGCAGCCACAGTACCGTGGGGCATAGCTATGGCTACACCTTC

v_gene: TRBV7-2
abundance: .
j_gene: TRBJ2-7
d_gene: .
CDR3aa: CASNTLSTATAYEQYF
CDR3nt: TGTGCCAGCAACACACTCTCGACCGCTACCGCCTACGAGCAGTACTTC

v_gene: TRBV5-1
abundance: .
j_gene: TRBJ2-2
d_gene: .
CDR3aa: CASSLGRFDGELFF
CDR3nt: TGCGCCAGCAGCTTGGGCAGGTTCGACGGGGAGCTGTTTTTT

v_gene: TRBV12-5
abundance: .
j_gene: TRBJ1-2
d_gene: .
CDR3aa: CASGLVLGYGYTF
CDR3nt: TGTGCTAGTGGTTTGGTACTTGGCTATGGCTACACCTTC

v_gene: TRBV7-9
abundance: .
j_gene: TRBJ2-5
d_gene: TRBD2
CDR3aa: CASSTAGGRQYF
CDR3nt: TGTGCCAGCAGCACAGCGGGGGGGAGACAGTACTTC

v_gene: TRBV7-9
abundance: medium-sized
j_gene: TRBJ2-5
d_gene: TRBD2
CDR3aa: CASSSAAGGPGETQYF
CDR3nt: TGTGCCAGCAGCTCCGCAGCGGGAGGGCCGGGGGAGACCCAGTACTTC

v_gene: TRBV25-1
abundance: .
j_gene: TRBJ1-4
d_gene: .
CDR3aa: CASSAGDGSNEKLFF
CDR3nt: TGTGCCAGCAGTGCCGGGGACGGCTCTAATGAAAAACTGTTTTTT

v_gene: TRBV11-3
abundance: many
j_gene: TRBJ2-3
d_gene: TRBD2
CDR3aa: CASSSGLAGTYTQYF
CDR3nt: TGTGCCAGCAGCTCTGGACTAGCGGGAACTTATACGCAGTATTTT

v_gene: TRBV20-1
abundance: few
j_gene: TRBJ1-1
d_gene: .
CDR3aa: CSAVVPEAFF
CDR3nt: TGCAGTGCTGTAGTACCTGAAGCTTTCTTT

v_gene: TRBV5-4
abundance: many
j_gene: TRBJ2-7
d_gene: .
CDR3aa: CASSQEYADSYEQYF
CDR3nt: TGTGCCAGCAGCCAAGAGTATGCAGACTCCTACGAGCAGTACTTC

v_gene: TRBV27
abundance: few
j_gene: TRBJ1-1
d_gene: TRBD1
CDR3aa: CASSLHGTGIIAFF
CDR3nt: TGTGCCAGCAGTCTCCACGGGACAGGGATTATCGCTTTCTTT

v_gene: TRBV18
abundance: .
j_gene: TRBJ2-1
d_gene: .
CDR3aa: CASSPRRGEGSGSAQFF
CDR3nt: TGTGCCAGCTCACCCCGGAGAGGAGAGGGATCAGGGTCGGCGCAGTTCTTC

v_gene: TRBV29-1
abundance: .
j_gene: TRBJ1-1
d_gene: .
CDR3aa: CSVGTNTEAFF
CDR3nt: TGCAGCGTTGGGACGAACACTGAAGCTTTCTTT

v_gene: TRBV11-2
abundance: once
j_gene: TRBJ1-1
d_gene: .
CDR3aa: CASSFSIRSADKNTEAFF
CDR3nt: TGTGCCAGCAGCTTTTCAATCCGCTCAGCCGATAAGAACACTGAAGCTTTCTTT

v_gene: TRBV9
abundance: .
j_gene: TRBJ1-4
d_gene: .
CDR3aa: CASSVTGGREEKLFF
CDR3nt: TGTGCCAGCAGCGTTACTGGGGGCAGGGAGGAAAAACTGTTTTTT

v_gene: TRBV7-3
abundance: .
j_gene: TRBJ1-6
d_gene: .
CDR3aa: CASSLTGDMYNSPLHF
CDR3nt: TGTGCCAGCAGCTTAACCGGGGACATGTATAATTCACCCCTCCACTTT

v_gene: TRBV29-1
abundance: .
j_gene: TRBJ2-7
d_gene: TRBD2
CDR3aa: CSVDGGREPYEQYF
CDR3nt: TGCAGCGTTGATGGCGGGAGAGAACCCTACGAGCAGTACTTC

v_gene: TRBV4-2
abundance: .
j_gene: TRBJ1-1
d_gene: .
CDR3aa: CASSQDAPQRAFF
CDR3nt: TGTGCCAGCAGCCAAGATGCGCCACAGAGGGCTTTCTTT

v_gene: TRBV29-1
abundance: .
j_gene: TRBJ2-1
d_gene: .
CDR3aa: CSVGQVDNEQFF
CDR3nt: TGCAGCGTTGGTCAGGTGGACAATGAGCAGTTCTTC

v_gene: TRBV18
abundance: few
j_gene: TRBJ1-5
d_gene: .
CDR3aa: CASSPVVTQPQHF
CDR3nt: TGTGCCAGCTCACCGGTGGTGACCCAGCCCCAGCATTTT

v_gene: TRBV2
abundance: few
j_gene: TRBJ2-5
d_gene: .
CDR3aa: CASSEARWGQETQYF
CDR3nt: TGTGCCAGCAGTGAAGCGCGATGGGGCCAAGAGACCCAGTACTTC

v_gene: TRBV27
abundance: .
j_gene: TRBJ2-1
d_gene: .
CDR3aa: CASRGVGVSSYNEQFF
CDR3nt: TGTGCCAGCAGGGGGGTGGGCGTCAGCTCCTACAATGAGCAGTTCTTC

v_gene: TRBV30
abundance: .
j_gene: TRBJ2-2
d_gene: .
CDR3aa: CAWSVGRTGELFF
CDR3nt: TGTGCCTGGAGTGTAGGTCGAACCGGGGAGCTGTTTTTT

v_gene: TRBV9
abundance: .
j_gene: TRBJ1-3
d_gene: .
CDR3aa: CASSTLSPGNTIYF
CDR3nt: TGTGCCAGCAGCACCCTGTCCCCTGGAAACACCATATATTTT

v_gene: TRBV18
abundance: few
j_gene: TRBJ2-7
d_gene: .
CDR3aa: CASSPRQESSYEQYF
CDR3nt: TGTGCCAGCTCACCCCGACAGGAGAGCTCCTACGAGCAGTACTTC

v_gene: TRBV5-6
abundance: few
j_gene: TRBJ2-7
d_gene: .
CDR3aa: CASSPAGRAYEQYF
CDR3nt: TGTGCCAGCAGCCCGGCCGGCAGGGCCTACGAGCAGTACTTC

v_gene: TRBV30
abundance: .
j_gene: TRBJ2-7
d_gene: TRBD2
CDR3aa: CASSPDGGGGGAHYEQYF
CDR3nt: TGTGCCAGCAGCCCTGACGGAGGGGGCGGGGGGGCCCACTACGAGCAGTACTTC

v_gene: TRBV13
abundance: .
j_gene: TRBJ2-5
d_gene: .
CDR3aa: CASSFRQPQETQYF
CDR3nt: TGTGCCAGCAGCTTCCGACAGCCTCAAGAGACCCAGTACTTC

v_gene: TRBV7-9
abundance: .
j_gene: TRBJ2-7
d_gene: TRBD1
CDR3aa: CASSFADRGFYEQYF
CDR3nt: TGTGCCAGCAGCTTTGCGGACAGGGGATTCTACGAGCAGTACTTC

v_gene: TRBV5-4
abundance: once
j_gene: TRBJ2-5
d_gene: TRBD2
CDR3aa: CASNSGGSQETQYF
CDR3nt: TGTGCCAGCAACAGCGGGGGGTCCCAAGAGACCCAGTACTTC

v_gene: TRBV11-2
abundance: few
j_gene: TRBJ1-2
d_gene: .
CDR3aa: CASSFRDGQGHGYTF
CDR3nt: TGTGCCAGCAGCTTCCGGGACGGACAAGGTCATGGCTACACCTTC

v_gene: TRBV5-1
abundance: .
j_gene: TRBJ2-7
d_gene: TRBD2
CDR3aa: CASSRGGRDEQYF
CDR3nt: TGCGCCAGCAGCCGGGGGGGGCGCGACGAGCAGTACTTC

v_gene: TRBV5-1
abundance: .
j_gene: TRBJ2-1
d_gene: TRBD1
CDR3aa: CASSSGQGYNEQFF
CDR3nt: TGCGCCAGCAGTTCAGGACAGGGCTACAATGAGCAGTTCTTC

v_gene: TRBV6-6
abundance: few
j_gene: TRBJ2-3
d_gene: TRBD1
CDR3aa: CASSMDRGRDTQYF
CDR3nt: TGTGCCAGCAGCATGGACAGGGGACGTGATACGCAGTATTTT

v_gene: TRBV29-1
abundance: .
j_gene: TRBJ1-2
d_gene: .
CDR3aa: CSVDSEVGYGYTF
CDR3nt: TGCAGCGTTGATTCCGAGGTGGGCTATGGCTACACCTTC

v_gene: TRBV7-3
abundance: .
j_gene: TRBJ1-4
d_gene: TRBD1
CDR3aa: CASSTDFRGRAEKLFF
CDR3nt: TGTGCCAGCAGTACCGATTTCAGGGGGCGGGCTGAAAAACTGTTTTTT

v_gene: TRBV4-1
abundance: .
j_gene: TRBJ1-5
d_gene: .
CDR3aa: CASSQAVDRRNQPQHF
CDR3nt: TGCGCCAGCAGCCAAGCCGTTGACAGGAGAAATCAGCCCCAGCATTTT

v_gene: TRBV5-1
abundance: few
j_gene: TRBJ2-7
d_gene: TRBD2
CDR3aa: CASSLGIAGTYEQYF
CDR3nt: TGCGCCAGCAGCTTGGGGATAGCGGGGACCTACGAGCAGTACTTC

v_gene: TRBV6-1
abundance: few
j_gene: TRBJ2-2
d_gene: .
CDR3aa: CASSEVGRETGELFF
CDR3nt: TGTGCCAGCAGTGAAGTAGGAAGGGAAACCGGGGAGCTGTTTTTT

v_gene: TRBV4-1
abundance: .
j_gene: TRBJ1-1
d_gene: .
CDR3aa: CASTLERGRNTEAFF
CDR3nt: TGCGCCAGCACCCTAGAGAGGGGTCGAAACACTGAAGCTTTCTTT

v_gene: TRBV5-1
abundance: .
j_gene: TRBJ2-2
d_gene: .
CDR3aa: CASSLAGTGELFF
CDR3nt: TGCGCCAGCAGCTTGGCTGGTACCGGGGAGCTGTTTTTT

v_gene: TRBV14
abundance: few
j_gene: TRBJ2-7
d_gene: .
CDR3aa: CASSQDLASYEQYF
CDR3nt: TGTGCCAGCAGCCAAGATCTAGCATCCTACGAGCAGTACTTC

v_gene: TRBV27
abundance: .
j_gene: TRBJ1-2
d_gene: .
CDR3aa: CASSLSRGTTNYGYTF
CDR3nt: TGTGCCAGCAGTTTATCGAGGGGTACTACTAACTATGGCTACACCTTC

v_gene: TRBV28
abundance: once
j_gene: TRBJ2-7
d_gene: TRBD2
CDR3aa: CASSISGGGLEQYF
CDR3nt: TGTGCCAGCAGCATTAGCGGGGGAGGGCTCGAGCAGTACTTC

v_gene: TRBV9
abundance: few
j_gene: TRBJ2-3
d_gene: TRBD2
CDR3aa: CASSVGLADTDTQYF
CDR3nt: TGTGCCAGCAGCGTAGGACTAGCGGACACAGATACGCAGTATTTT

v_gene: TRBV7-2
abundance: .
j_gene: TRBJ2-7
d_gene: TRBD2
CDR3aa: CASSVTSGPYEQYF
CDR3nt: TGTGCCAGCAGCGTAACTAGCGGGCCGTACGAGCAGTACTTC

v_gene: TRBV7-3
abundance: .
j_gene: TRBJ1-5
d_gene: .
CDR3aa: CASSLGINQPQHF
CDR3nt: TGTGCCAGCAGCTTAGGGATCAATCAGCCCCAGCATTTT

v_gene: TRBV6-1
abundance: few
j_gene: TRBJ2-7
d_gene: .
CDR3aa: CASRTWTIPYEQYF
CDR3nt: TGTGCCAGCAGAACCTGGACTATCCCCTACGAGCAGTACTTC

v_gene: TRBV7-9
abundance: few
j_gene: TRBJ2-1
d_gene: .
CDR3aa: CASSLPAAQVAYNEQFF
CDR3nt: TGTGCCAGCAGCCTCCCCGCGGCCCAGGTTGCCTACAATGAGCAGTTCTTC

v_gene: TRBV19
abundance: many
j_gene: TRBJ1-1
d_gene: .
CDR3aa: CASSSRQVGKDTEAFF
CDR3nt: TGTGCCAGTAGTTCCCGACAGGTCGGGAAGGACACTGAAGCTTTCTTT

v_gene: TRBV6-1
abundance: .
j_gene: TRBJ1-5
d_gene: .
CDR3aa: CASSEFLGNQPQHF
CDR3nt: TGTGCCAGCAGTGAATTCCTGGGCAATCAGCCCCAGCATTTT